The 4 T cell receptor beta chains below were found in one sample sequenced in a study of graft-versus-host responses after intestinal transplantation. No antigens are known for them. Measured with immunoSEQ multiplex PCR; TCRdb has only the in-frame clones, and not every one. The repertoire consists of about 90,000 clones, with roughly nine tenths occurring once and the leading ten covering 0.4% to 0.5%. The sample was unstimulated CD8+ T cells sorted from spleen or lymph node cells, taken before intestinal transplant. These receptors originate from a human donor who received an intestinal transplant.

J is TRBJ2-5 and V is TRBV30; D call uncertain. V dropped 7 bases and J dropped 5 bases, with 23 bases sitting between them. Germline lookup yields CDR1 GTSNPN and CDR2 SVGIG (reference sequence). The CDR3 runs to 15 residues. DNA for the CDR3: TGTGCCTTCAACGCCATTAGTGGTGGCGGCGAGACCCAGTACTTC. This sequence encodes CAFNAISGGGETQYF.

The chain has TRBV4-1 and TRBJ1-2; no definite D call. Between the trimmed V and J ends, which lost 3 bases and 0 bases, there was a span of 14 bases. This CDR3 comprises 16 residues. Germline values: CDR1 MGHRA, CDR2 YSYEKL. The CDR3 reads CASSQLPGLSNYGYTF. The CDR3 nucleotides are TGCGCCAGCAGCCAGTTGCCGGGATTATCTAACTATGGCTACACCTTC.

The chain joins TRBV9 to TRBJ2-7, with D hard to call. In germline, CDR1 is SGDLS, CDR2 YYNGEE. The CDR3 runs 13 residues. Deletions cut 4 bases from V and 0 bases from J, with 8 bases between. The CDR3 here is CASSPTSSYEQYF. CDR3 nucleotide sequence: TGTGCCAGCAGCCCGACATCCTCCTACGAGCAGTACTTC.

A single count supports this clone. This sequence joins TRBV7-8 and TRBJ1-5; 7 bases line up with TRBD1. V lost 1 base, J lost 4 bases, and 4 bases stayed unmatched. Germline CDR1 SGHVS, CDR2 FQNEAQ. The CDR3 runs 15 residues. The CDR3 loop is CASSLGGQTNQPQHF. As DNA, the CDR3 is TGTGCCAGCAGCTTAGGGGGACAGACAAATCAGCCCCAGCATTTT. The full variable domain, with the rest looked up from reference TRBV7-8 and TRBJ1-5, is GAGVSQSPRYKVAKRGQDVALRCDPISGHVSLFWYQQALGQGPEFLTYFQNEAQLDKSGLPSDRFFAERPEGSVSTLKIQRTQQEDSAVYLCASSLGGQTNQPQHFGDGTRLSIL.